The 29 T cell receptor beta chains in this list originate from one sample, sequenced in a study of breast tumors, draining lymph nodes, adjacent tissues. TCRdb reanalysed the multiplex PCR reads using MiXCR and keeps one entry per CDR3 protein. The sample consists of 13,000 to 15,000 distinct CDR3 sequences, around 55% of them appearing once. Sequenced: tumor-adjacent breast tissue. The receptors stem from a female donor with breast cancer. Some clones in this sample may be carry-over from other donors' samples.

There are many counts of this clonotype. CDR3 in amino acids: CASSIGPGDYEQYF. In nucleotides, the CDR3 is TGTGCCAGTAGTATAGGGCCAGGGGACTACGAGCAGTACTTC. The rearrangement uses TRBV19 and TRBJ2-7, with a possible D match to TRBD1 (6 bases). The V gene's germline CDR1 is LNHDA and CDR2 SQIVND (reference sequence). V was trimmed by 1 base and J by 3 bases, leaving 10 bases between them. The CDR3 contains 14 residues.

This clonotype was counted once. The chain employs TRBV19 and TRBJ2-5; 9 bases align to TRBD2. The V and J ends lost 2 bases and 1 base, in that order; junction bases with no gene match: 8. This CDR3 comprises 17 residues. The germline V gene encodes CDR1 LNHDA and CDR2 SQIVND (reference sequence). CDR3 amino acids: CASSIRAGGTSQETQYF. In DNA form, the CDR3 reads TGTGCCAGTAGTATAAGGGCGGGGGGGACGAGCCAAGAGACCCAGTACTTC.

The genes are TRBV7-6 and TRBJ2-7, with 10 nucleotides matching TRBD2. Germline loops: CDR1 SGHVS, CDR2 FNYEAQ. This CDR3 has 16 amino acids. V lost 5 bases and J lost 2; bases outside the gene matches: 9. Here the CDR3 DNA reads TGTGCCAGCAGCCTCAGCGGGGGGGCCTTGACCTACGAGCAGTACTTC. Translation: CASSLSGGALTYEQYF.

The chain combines TRBV11-3 with TRBJ2-5; tentatively, D is TRBD1 (5 bases). V dropped 5 bases and J dropped 1 base, with 14 bases sitting between them. The CDR3 covers 15 residues. Germline assignment: CDR1 SGHNT and CDR2 YENEEA. CDR3 in DNA: TGTGCCAGCAGCAGTTGGACAAAATCCCAAGAGACCCAGTACTTC. Its protein is CASSSWTKSQETQYF.

The V call is TRBV2, the J call TRBJ2-3, with 15 bases identical to TRBD2. The trim removed 6 bases at V and 8 bases at J, leaving 9 bases unmatched. CDR1 is SNHLY, CDR2 FYNNEI, per germline. The length of the CDR3 is 16 residues. The CDR3 spells CASRNGLAGGAATQYF. CDR3 nucleotide sequence: TGTGCCAGCAGAAACGGACTAGCGGGAGGGGCAGCTACGCAGTATTTT. The whole variable domain, remainder taken from reference TRBV2 and TRBJ2-3, is EPEVTQTPSHQVTQMGQEVILRCVPISNHLYFYWYRQILGQKVEFLVSFYNNEISEKSEIFDDQFSVERPDGSNFTLKIRSTKLEDSAMYFCASRNGLAGGAATQYFGPGTRLTVL.

This clonotype came up many times. In DNA, the CDR3 is TGTGCCAGCAGTTTATGGGACAGGGGCTACGAGCAGTACTTC. Translated: CASSLWDRGYEQYF. The V gene is TRBV28, the J gene TRBJ2-7, with 9 bases lining up with TRBD1. V shed 0 bases and J 3 bases; nucleotides not matched to a gene: 0. The CDR3 spans 14 residues. From germline, CDR1 is MDHEN and CDR2 SYDVKM.

The chain links TRBV29-1 to TRBJ2-5; no reliable D call. Germline loops: CDR1 SQVTM, CDR2 ANQGSEA. V shed 7 bases and J shed 2 bases, with 5 bases lying between them. There are 10 residues in the CDR3. CDR3 nucleotide sequence: TGCAGCGCTAAGCAAGAGACCCAGTACTTC. It specifies CSAKQETQYF.

A word on this clonotype: The junction and the germline gene differ at one end; a read error may be behind it. The V gene is TRBV7-7, the J gene TRBJ2-5, with D perhaps TRBD1 or TRBD2 (5 bases each). The V gene's germline CDR1 is SSHAT and CDR2 FNYEAQ (reference sequence). The CDR3 runs to 17 residues. The CDR3 region has the DNA TGTGCTAGCAGCTTAGTAGATGGGGGAGAGACCGGGGAGACCCAGTACTTC. This codes for CASSLVDGGETGETQYF.

A word on this clonotype: Likely a read error: the CDR3 ends without its conserved phenylalanine or tryptophan. The V call is TRBV19, the J call TRBJ2-7; a possible D gene is TRBD1 (5 bases). CDR3 length equals 15 residues. Germline CDR1 reads LNHDA; CDR2 reads SQIVND (reference sequence). Written as DNA, the CDR3 is TGTGCCGGTAGAATTGCAGGGTACGGTGACTACGAGCAGTACTCC. This encodes CAGRIAGYGDYEQYS.

The rearrangement joins TRBV20-1 to TRBJ1-1; TRBD1 matches 8 bases. The V gene end was trimmed by 5 bases and the J gene end by 5 bases; junction bases not matched to a gene: 1. Germline V gives CDR1 DFQATT, CDR2 SNEGSKA (reference sequence). The CDR3 is 11 amino acids. As DNA, the CDR3 is TGCAGTGCTGACAGGGGAACTGAAGCTTTCTTT. Encoded protein: CSADRGTEAFF.

This sequence joins TRBV12-3 or TRBV12-4 and TRBJ2-1; 8 bases map to TRBD2. Losses at the gene ends were 5 bases for V and 2 bases for J; bases not matched to a gene: 5. The CDR3 spans 15 residues. The CDR3 is CASSRAGAAYNEQFF. CDR3 sequence (DNA): TGTGCCAGCAGTAGAGCGGGAGCGGCCTACAATGAGCAGTTCTTC.

Ten or more counts support this clonotype. CDR3 DNA: TGTGCCAGCAGACGGGGAGCGGGAGGTTACGAGCAGTACTTC. Protein sequence: CASRRGAGGYEQYF. This chain links TRBV27 with TRBJ2-7; TRBD2 matches at 9 bases. This CDR3 is built from 14 residues. Per the germline V gene, CDR1 is MNHEY and CDR2 is SMNVEV (reference sequence). Trimming removed 6 bases from V and 4 bases from J; junction bases left unmatched: 7.

CDR3: CASSGTSGGAPPCSYEQYF. The CDR3 DNA follows: TGCGCCAGCAGTGGTACTAGCGGGGGTGCACCTCCGTGCTCCTACGAGCAGTACTTC. This chain connects TRBV10-1 to TRBJ2-7; TRBD2 aligns across 11 bases. CDR3 length: 19 residues. The germline CDR1 and CDR2 sequences are WNHNN and SYGVQD (reference sequence). V was pared by 4 bases and J by 0 bases, with 14 bases of the junction left unmatched.

This clonotype was seen many times. This chain uses TRBV5-6 with TRBJ2-3; 11 nucleotides agree with TRBD2. The V gene end was trimmed by 3 bases and the J gene end by 4 bases; junction bases not matched to a gene: 7. This CDR3 region has 16 residues. CDR1 SGHDT and CDR2 YYEEEE come from the germline V gene. The CDR3 coding sequence is TGTGCCAGCAGCTGGTTTAGCGGGGGGGCGGCAGATACGCAGTATTTT. Encoded protein: CASSWFSGGAADTQYF.

By proportion, this clonotype is medium-sized. CDR3 sequence reads: CSASLAGGYGQYF. The DNA of the CDR3 is TGCAGTGCTAGCCTAGCGGGGGGGTATGGGCAGTACTTC. The chain uses TRBV20-1 and TRBJ2-7; 12 bases fit TRBD2. The CDR3 consists of 13 residues. Looked up from germline, CDR1 is DFQATT and CDR2 is SNEGSKA (reference sequence). Trimming took 3 bases from V and 9 from J; bases not matched to a gene: 6.

This clonotype is labeled medium-sized. The rearrangement links TRBV10-3 to TRBJ1-2, with a weak D call TRBD1 (5 bases). In germline, CDR1 is ENHRY, CDR2 SYGVKD. The CDR3 contains 14 residues. The germline V and J ends were trimmed by 7 bases and 6 bases, with 18 bases remaining between them. CDR3 sequence reads: CAITPRGESDGYTF. CDR3 bases: TGTGCCATCACCCCACGGGGGGAGTCGGATGGCTACACCTTC.

The J gene is TRBJ2-2, the V gene TRBV7-9; D remains unclear. Germline V gene sequence: CDR1 SEHNR, CDR2 FQNEAQ (reference sequence). CDR3 length equals 15 residues. Trimming took off 3 bases at V and 4 bases at J, with 12 bases between the two ends. CDR3 DNA: TGTGCCAGCAGCTTCGGCGCAGGTTTCACCGGGGAGCTGTTTTTT. It encodes CASSFGAGFTGELFF.

This rearrangement joins TRBV15 to TRBJ2-7, with a possible D match to TRBD2 (6 bases). Germline V lookup: CDR1 LNHNV, CDR2 YYDKDF (reference sequence). CDR3 length: 14 amino acids. Trimming removed 5 bases at V and 0 bases at J, with 11 bases between. CDR3 amino acids: CATSAVGLSYEQYF. CDR3 bases: TGTGCCACCAGCGCGGTGGGACTCTCCTACGAGCAGTACTTC.

The V call is TRBV20-1, the J call TRBJ2-7; perhaps TRBD2 as D (6 bases). The V and J ends lost 5 bases and 2 bases respectively, with 13 bases between them. From germline, CDR1 is DFQATT and CDR2 SNEGSKA (reference sequence). CDR3 size: 13 residues. In DNA form, the CDR3 reads TGCAGTGCTTGGCTCGGGGGTCCCTACGAGCAGTACTTC. This gives the protein CSAWLGGPYEQYF.

The CDR3 sequence is CAIGGVANEKLFF. CDR3 nucleotide sequence: TGTGCCATAGGGGGTGTAGCTAATGAAAAACTGTTTTTT. The chain uses TRBV7-9 and TRBJ1-4; D perhaps matches TRBD1 (6 bases). The CDR3 covers 13 residues. CDR1 is SEHNR and CDR2 is FQNEAQ in the germline V gene (reference sequence). The germline V and J ends were trimmed by 10 bases and 3 bases, with 12 bases remaining between them. Full variable domain (rest looked up from reference TRBV7-9 and TRBJ1-4): DTGVSQNPRHKITKRGQNVTFRCDPISEHNRLYWYRQTLGQGPEFLTYFQNEAQLEKSRLLSDRFSAERPKGSFSTLEIQRTEQGDSAMYLCAIGGVANEKLFFGSGTQLSVL.

This clonotype is medium-sized (0.01 to 0.1%) in the sample. The chain couples TRBV7-3 to TRBJ2-6; 7 positions match TRBD1. Per germline, CDR1 SGHTA and CDR2 FQGTGA. V trimming: 4 bases; J trimming: 2 bases; junction bases outside the gene matches: 8. This CDR3 is 17 amino acids long. As DNA, the CDR3 is TGTGCCAGCAGCTCTCAGGGGGTTGGGCCTGGGGCCAACGTCCTGACTTTC. Encoded protein: CASSSQGVGPGANVLTF.

The chain recombines TRBV11-2 with TRBJ2-2; weak D call: TRBD1 (6 bases). Germline CDR1 SGHAT, CDR2 FQNNGV. Trimming shortened V by 5 bases and J by 4 bases, and 17 bases separated the two germline ends. CDR3 length: 16 residues. The CDR3 DNA reads as TGTGCCAGCAGCGCAGGGGCAGGGGCCATCACCGGGGAGCTGTTTTTT. Protein product: CASSAGAGAITGELFF.

This clonotype has a count of ten or more. The chain employs TRBV6-1 and TRBJ1-5; 8 nucleotides agree with TRBD1. V lost 3 bases to trimming and J lost 6 bases; unmatched junction nucleotides: 4. Germline CDR1 reads MNHNS; CDR2 reads SASEGT. The CDR3 is made up of 14 amino acids. The CDR3: CASSDWTGFQPQHF. CDR3 bases: TGTGCCAGCAGTGACTGGACAGGGTTTCAGCCCCAGCATTTT.

V gene TRBV15 combines with J gene TRBJ2-3, with D perhaps TRBD1 (5 bases). CDR3 length equals 14 residues. V lost 0 bases to trimming and J lost 2 bases, with 6 bases between them. The germline gives CDR1 LNHNV, CDR2 YYDKDF (reference sequence). Here the CDR3 reads CATSRDRVTDTQYF. In nucleotides, the CDR3 is TGTGCCACCAGCAGAGACAGGGTCACAGATACGCAGTATTTT.

On this clonotype: One end of the junction is discordant with germline, which a read error may explain. This chain links TRBV7-3 with TRBJ1-2; D not certain. The germline CDR1 and CDR2 sequences are SGHTA and FQGTGA. The CDR3 totals 18 residues. CDR3 bases: TGCGCCAGCAGCTCAGTGGATATTCGGTTCCATTCTAACCATGGCTACACCTTC. This sequence encodes CASSSVDIRFHSNHGYTF.

This clonotype occurred many times. CDR3 in amino acids: CASSSIRGTNEKLFF. The CDR3 nucleotides read TGCGCCAGCAGCTCGATCCGGGGAACTAATGAAAAACTGTTTTTT. V gene TRBV5-1 combines with J gene TRBJ1-4; no clear D gene. V shed 3 bases and J shed 1 base, with 10 bases lying between them. The CDR3 is 15 amino acids. CDR1 is SGHRS and CDR2 is YFSETQ in the germline V gene.

This clonotype was seen ten or more times. This chain uses TRBV6-2 or TRBV6-3 with TRBJ2-7; D not certain. This CDR3 has 13 amino acids. In germline, CDR1 is MNHEY, CDR2 SVGEGT. The V end lost 5 bases, the J end lost 2 bases, and 10 bases lay between the germline ends. The CDR3 region has the DNA TGTGCCAGCAGTCAGACCCTAGCCTACGAGCAGTACTTC. This encodes CASSQTLAYEQYF.

A single count supports this clonotype. This rearrangement joins TRBV12-5 to TRBJ1-2, with TRBD1 as a possible D gene (5 bases). Looked up from germline, CDR1 is LGHNT and CDR2 is FRNRAP. The CDR3 consists of 15 residues. V shed 2 bases and J shed 2 bases, with 12 bases lying between them. The CDR3 protein is CASGLPGGANYGYTF. DNA for the CDR3: TGTGCTAGTGGTTTGCCCGGAGGGGCCAACTATGGCTACACCTTC.

This clonotype was observed at least ten times. A much larger clone lies one base from this, so it may be a read error. The chain is built from TRBV6-6 and TRBJ2-1; D gene ambiguous. The CDR3 is 14 residues long. V was cut by 5 bases and J by 2 bases, with 10 bases left in between. Germline values: CDR1 MNHNY, CDR2 SVGAGI (reference sequence). CDR3: CASSHNGAYNEQFF. CDR3 in DNA: TGTGCCAGCAGTCACAATGGGGCCTACAATGAGCAGTTCTTC.